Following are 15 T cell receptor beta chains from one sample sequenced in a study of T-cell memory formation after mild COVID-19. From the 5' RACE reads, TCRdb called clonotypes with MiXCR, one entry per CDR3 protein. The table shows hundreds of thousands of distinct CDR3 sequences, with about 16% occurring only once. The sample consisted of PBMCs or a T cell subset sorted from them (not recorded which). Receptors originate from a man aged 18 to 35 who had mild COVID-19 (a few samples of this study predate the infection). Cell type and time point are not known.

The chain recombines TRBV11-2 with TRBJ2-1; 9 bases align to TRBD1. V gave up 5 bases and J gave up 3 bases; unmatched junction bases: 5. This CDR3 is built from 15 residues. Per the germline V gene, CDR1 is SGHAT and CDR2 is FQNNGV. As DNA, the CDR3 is TGTGCCAGCAGCCTAGGACAGGGGTACTACAATGAGCAGTTCTTC. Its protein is CASSLGQGYYNEQFF.

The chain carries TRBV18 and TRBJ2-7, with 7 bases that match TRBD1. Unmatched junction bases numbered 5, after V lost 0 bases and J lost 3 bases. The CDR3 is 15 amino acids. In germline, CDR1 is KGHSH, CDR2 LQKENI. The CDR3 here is CASSPPGQQLYEQYF. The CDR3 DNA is TGTGCCAGCTCACCACCGGGACAGCAACTCTACGAGCAGTACTTC.

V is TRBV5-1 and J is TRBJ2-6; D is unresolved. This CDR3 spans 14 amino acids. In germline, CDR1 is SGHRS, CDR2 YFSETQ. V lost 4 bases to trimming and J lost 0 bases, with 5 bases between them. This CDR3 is CASSIYSGANVLTF. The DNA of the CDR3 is TGCGCCAGCAGCATTTACTCTGGGGCCAACGTCCTGACTTTC.

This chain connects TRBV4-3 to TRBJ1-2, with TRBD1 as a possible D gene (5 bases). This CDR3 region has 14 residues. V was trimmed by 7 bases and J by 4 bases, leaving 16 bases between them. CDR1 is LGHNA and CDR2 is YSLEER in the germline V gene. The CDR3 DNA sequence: TGCGCCAGCACGCTCGAGCGAGGGACCTATGGCTACACCTTC. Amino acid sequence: CASTLERGTYGYTF.

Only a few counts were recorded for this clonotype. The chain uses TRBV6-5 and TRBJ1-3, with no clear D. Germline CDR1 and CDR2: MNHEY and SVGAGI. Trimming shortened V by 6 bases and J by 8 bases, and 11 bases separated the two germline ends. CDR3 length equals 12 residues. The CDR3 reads CASSAWGHTIYF. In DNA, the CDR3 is TGTGCCAGCAGCGCGTGGGGTCACACCATATATTTT.

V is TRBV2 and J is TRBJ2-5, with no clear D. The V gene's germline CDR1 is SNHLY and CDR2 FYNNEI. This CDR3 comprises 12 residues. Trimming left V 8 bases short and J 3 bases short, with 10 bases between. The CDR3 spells CASQRLEETQYF. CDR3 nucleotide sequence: TGTGCCAGCCAGCGACTCGAAGAGACCCAGTACTTC.

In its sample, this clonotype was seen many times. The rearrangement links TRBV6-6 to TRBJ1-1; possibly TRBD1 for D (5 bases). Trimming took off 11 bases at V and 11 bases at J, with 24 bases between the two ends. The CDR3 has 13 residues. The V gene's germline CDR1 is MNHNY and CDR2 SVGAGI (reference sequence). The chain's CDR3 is CACSSLGTLGAFF. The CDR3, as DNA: TGTGCCTGTTCGTCACTTGGGACCTTGGGCGCTTTCTTT.

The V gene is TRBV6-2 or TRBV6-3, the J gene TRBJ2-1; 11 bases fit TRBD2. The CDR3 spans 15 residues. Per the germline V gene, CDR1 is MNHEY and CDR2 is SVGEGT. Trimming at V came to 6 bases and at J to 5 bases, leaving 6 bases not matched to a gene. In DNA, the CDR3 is TGTGCCAGCAGCAAACTAGCGGGGGTCAACAATGAGCAGTTCTTC. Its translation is CASSKLAGVNNEQFF.

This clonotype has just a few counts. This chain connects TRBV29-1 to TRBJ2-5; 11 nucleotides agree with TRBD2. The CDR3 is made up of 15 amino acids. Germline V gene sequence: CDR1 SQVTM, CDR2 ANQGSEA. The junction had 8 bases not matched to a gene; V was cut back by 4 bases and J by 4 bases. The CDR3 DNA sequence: TGCAGCGTTGCCCTAGCGGGGGGCCCATCAGAGACCCAGTACTTC. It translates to CSVALAGGPSETQYF.

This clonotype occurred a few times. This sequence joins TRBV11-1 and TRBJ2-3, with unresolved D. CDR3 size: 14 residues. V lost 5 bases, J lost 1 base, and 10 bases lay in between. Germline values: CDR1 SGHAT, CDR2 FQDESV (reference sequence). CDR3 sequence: CASSADGRTDTQYF. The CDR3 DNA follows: TGTGCCAGCAGCGCAGACGGACGCACAGATACGCAGTATTTT.

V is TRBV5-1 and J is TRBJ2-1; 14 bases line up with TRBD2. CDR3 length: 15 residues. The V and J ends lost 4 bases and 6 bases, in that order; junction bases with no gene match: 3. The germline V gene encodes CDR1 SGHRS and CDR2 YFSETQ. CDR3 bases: TGCGCCAGCAGCACGACTAGCGGGGGGGCCAATGAGCAGTTCTTC. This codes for CASSTTSGGANEQFF. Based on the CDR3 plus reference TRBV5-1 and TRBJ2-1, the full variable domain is KAGVTQTPRYLIKTRGQQVTLSCSPISGHRSVSWYQQTPGQGLQFLFEYFSETQRNKGNFPGRFSGRQFSNSRSEMNVSTLELGDSALYLCASSTTSGGANEQFFGPGTRLTVL.

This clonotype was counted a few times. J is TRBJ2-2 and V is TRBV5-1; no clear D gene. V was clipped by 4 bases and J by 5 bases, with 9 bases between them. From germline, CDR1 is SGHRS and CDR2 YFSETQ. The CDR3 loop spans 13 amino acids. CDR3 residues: CASSLTETGELFF. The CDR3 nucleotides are TGCGCCAGCAGCCTTACAGAGACCGGGGAGCTGTTTTTT.

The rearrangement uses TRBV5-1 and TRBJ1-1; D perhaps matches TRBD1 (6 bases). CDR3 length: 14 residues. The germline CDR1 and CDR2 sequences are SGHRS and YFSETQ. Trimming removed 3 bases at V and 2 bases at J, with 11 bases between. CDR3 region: CASSSGERNTEAFF. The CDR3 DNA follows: TGCGCCAGCAGCTCAGGGGAACGAAACACTGAAGCTTTCTTT. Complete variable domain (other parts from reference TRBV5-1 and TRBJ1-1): KAGVTQTPRYLIKTRGQQVTLSCSPISGHRSVSWYQQTPGQGLQFLFEYFSETQRNKGNFPGRFSGRQFSNSRSEMNVSTLELGDSALYLCASSSGERNTEAFFGQGTRLTVV.

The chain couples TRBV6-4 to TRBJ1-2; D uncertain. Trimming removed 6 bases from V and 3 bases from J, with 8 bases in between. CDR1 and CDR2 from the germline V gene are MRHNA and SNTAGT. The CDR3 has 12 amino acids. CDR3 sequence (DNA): TGTGCCAGCAGGACGAGAGACTATGGCTACACCTTC. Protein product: CASRTRDYGYTF.

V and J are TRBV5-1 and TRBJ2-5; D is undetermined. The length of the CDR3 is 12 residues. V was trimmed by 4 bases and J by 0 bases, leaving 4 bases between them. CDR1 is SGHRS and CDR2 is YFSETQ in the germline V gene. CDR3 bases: TGCGCCAGCAGCACAAACCAAGAGACCCAGTACTTC. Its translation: CASSTNQETQYF. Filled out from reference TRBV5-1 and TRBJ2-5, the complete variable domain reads KAGVTQTPRYLIKTRGQQVTLSCSPISGHRSVSWYQQTPGQGLQFLFEYFSETQRNKGNFPGRFSGRQFSNSRSEMNVSTLELGDSALYLCASSTNQETQYFGPGTRLLVL.